This T cell receptor (beta chain) derives from a study of identical twins' blood T cells. Study-wide context: Approximately twelve libraries, six alpha and six beta, gave around 48 million reads.

A previously described protocol, modified, built RNA-based TCR cDNA libraries. Per the original data handling: Per-library CDR3 reads ranged roughly 2 to 4 million; clonotypes, ~85,000 to ~550,000. TCRdb called the 5' RACE reads again in MiXCR, with one record for every CDR3 protein. These V and J calls rely on TCRdb rather than the paper's analysis. Altogether 350,000 to 450,000 distinct CDR3 sequences are present, roughly 30% being singletons, with the ten largest covering about 6.1%. The CDR3 has 13 amino acids. Trimming shortened V by 0 bases and J by 9 bases, and 8 bases separated the two germline ends. From germline, CDR1 is KGHSH and CDR2 LQKENI. This clonotype was observed a few times. Likely shared infections and vaccines: all three twin pairs were reared together.

The clonotype was recovered from a woman aged 18-50 years in good health. Sequencing was performed on PBMCs. The chain has TRBV18 and TRBJ1-4, with D hard to call. The chain's CDR3 is CASSPPMNQKLFF. In DNA form, the CDR3 reads TGTGCCAGCTCACCACCGATGAATCAAAAACTGTTTTTT.